A single sample gave rise to the 12 T cell receptor beta chains below, sequenced in a study of blood T cell repertoires in COVID-19. Method: immunoSEQ multiplex PCR; TCRdb's copy keeps in-frame clones and lacks some. The sample has some 330,000 clones, more than 85% seen once; the top ten hold less than 20%. The sequencing input was PBMCs or T cells enriched from blood (not recorded which). The receptors stem from a woman in her 30s who had recovered from COVID-19.

The sample holds one count of this clone. This rearrangement joins TRBV7-2 to TRBJ2-1; D unclear. V lost 2 bases to trimming and J lost 2 bases, with 4 bases between them. This CDR3 has 13 amino acids. Germline CDR1 reads SGHTA; CDR2 reads FQGNSA. CDR3 amino acids: CASSLSTYNEQFF. CDR3 DNA sequence: TGTGCCAGCAGCTTATCAACCTACAATGAGCAGTTCTTC.

The V gene is TRBV5-4, the J gene TRBJ2-2, with 9 bases fitting TRBD1. The CDR3 is made up of 15 amino acids. V shed 4 bases and J 1 base; nucleotides not matched to a gene: 2. Germline V gene data show CDR1 as SGHNT and CDR2 as YYREEE (reference sequence). The CDR3 spells CASSKGQGNTGELFF. The CDR3 nucleotides read TGTGCCAGCAGCAAGGGACAGGGGAACACCGGGGAGCTGTTTTTT. Combining the CDR3 with reference TRBV5-4 and TRBJ2-2 gives the whole variable domain ETGVTQSPTHLIKTRGQQVTLRCSSQSGHNTVSWYQQALGQGPQFIFQYYREEENGRGNFPPRFSGLQFPNYSSELNVNALELDDSALYLCASSKGQGNTGELFFGEGSRLTVL.

Worth noting for this clone: The sample has other DNA sequences that encode this CDR3 too. V usage is TRBV3-1 (or the pseudogene TRBV3-2) and J usage is TRBJ1-2; D gene unclear. The CDR3 is 14 amino acids. Looked up from germline, CDR1 is LGHDT and CDR2 is YNNKEL (reference sequence). The V gene lost 0 bases and the J gene lost 7 bases, with 12 bases spanning the gap. The CDR3 loop is CASSQDRGRGGYTF. DNA of the CDR3: TGTGCCAGCAGCCAAGATAGAGGGAGAGGTGGCTACACCTTC.

This clone was counted a few times. Other DNA sequences in this sample translate to the same CDR3. V usage is TRBV28 and J usage is TRBJ1-2, with D perhaps TRBD1 (5 bases). The V end was cut by 2 bases, the J end by 5 bases, with 6 bases between. The CDR3 covers 12 residues. From germline, CDR1 is MDHEN and CDR2 SYDVKM. This CDR3 is CASSLGGYGYTF. In DNA form, the CDR3 reads TGTGCCAGCAGTTTAGGGGGGTATGGCTACACCTTC.

The CDR3 DNA sequence: TGTGCCAGCAGCTTAGCGGGAGGGCGGTCTTACAATGAGCAGTTCTTC. It yields the protein CASSLAGGRSYNEQFF. This rearrangement joins TRBV7-9 to TRBJ2-1; 7 nucleotides line up with TRBD2. V lost 0 bases to trimming and J lost 4 bases; unmatched junction nucleotides: 6. The CDR3 sequence is 16 residues long. Germline CDR1 SEHNR, CDR2 FQNEAQ (reference sequence).

This chain connects TRBV19 to TRBJ2-6, with 10 bases fitting TRBD1. Germline loops: CDR1 LNHDA, CDR2 SQIVND (reference sequence). The CDR3 is 18 amino acids. The J segment lost 0 bases and the V segment lost 4 bases, leaving 6 bases of the junction unmatched. The CDR3 region has the DNA TGTGCCAGTAGTAGGCGGGACAGGGGTACCTCTGGGGCCAACGTCCTGACTTTC. Translating gives CASSRRDRGTSGANVLTF. Based on the CDR3 plus reference TRBV19 and TRBJ2-6, the full variable domain is DGGITQSPKYLFRKEGQNVTLSCEQNLNHDAMYWYRQDPGQGLRLIYYSQIVNDFQKGDIAEGYSVSREKKESFPLTVTSAQKNPTAFYLCASSRRDRGTSGANVLTFGAGSRLTVL.

V and J are TRBV27 and TRBJ1-2; 7 nucleotides line up with TRBD1. Looked up from germline, CDR1 is MNHEY and CDR2 is SMNVEV (reference sequence). This CDR3 is 14 amino acids long. The V segment lost 3 bases and the J segment 5 bases; nucleotides outside the gene matches: 6. This CDR3 is CASSFRAGGYGYTF. For the CDR3, the DNA is TGTGCCAGCAGTTTTCGGGCAGGGGGTTATGGCTACACCTTC.

The V and J genes are TRBV6-5 and TRBJ2-1; D gene ambiguous. V shed 0 bases and J shed 7 bases, with 10 bases lying between them. This CDR3 spans 14 amino acids. CDR1 is MNHEY and CDR2 is SVGAGI in the germline V gene. CDR3 amino acids: CASSYSGRRNEQFF. The CDR3 nucleotides are TGTGCCAGCAGTTACTCGGGTCGGCGGAATGAGCAGTTCTTC.

V usage is TRBV2 and J usage is TRBJ2-2; 10 nucleotides line up with TRBD2. The CDR3 is made up of 16 amino acids. J lost 6 bases, V lost 6 bases, and 10 bases had no gene match. The germline V gene encodes CDR1 SNHLY and CDR2 FYNNEI. Here the CDR3 reads CASSDLSGRAPGELFF. The CDR3 DNA follows: TGTGCCAGCAGCGACCTAAGCGGGAGGGCCCCCGGGGAGCTGTTTTTT.

This clone was detected once. The chain recombines TRBV7-9 with TRBJ2-1, with D perhaps matching TRBD1 (6 bases). The length of the CDR3 is 14 residues. Trimming left V 5 bases short and J 6 bases short, with 14 bases between. Germline V gene sequence: CDR1 SEHNR, CDR2 FQNEAQ (reference sequence). CDR3 loop: CASSLTGIINEQFF. The CDR3 region has the DNA TGTGCCAGCAGCCTGACAGGTATTATCAATGAGCAGTTCTTC.

The genes are TRBV7-9 and TRBJ2-1; 10 bases line up with TRBD2. This CDR3 is built from 14 residues. Germline lookup yields CDR1 SEHNR and CDR2 FQNEAQ (reference sequence). V gave up 8 bases and J gave up 8 bases; unmatched junction bases: 9. The DNA for the CDR3 is TGTGCCAGCTCCGAGGGTAGCGGGAGGTATGAGCAGTTCTTC. Translation gives CASSEGSGRYEQFF.

This chain joins TRBV3-1 (or the pseudogene TRBV3-2) and TRBJ2-3; 7 bases are shared with TRBD2. The V gene's germline CDR1 is LGHDT and CDR2 YNNKEL (reference sequence). The ends lost 1 base at V and 5 bases at J; junction bases unmatched: 6. CDR3 length: 15 amino acids. As DNA, the CDR3 is TGTGCCAGCAGCCAAGGGTCTCGGGGGGAAGATACGCAGTATTTT. Translating gives CASSQGSRGEDTQYF.